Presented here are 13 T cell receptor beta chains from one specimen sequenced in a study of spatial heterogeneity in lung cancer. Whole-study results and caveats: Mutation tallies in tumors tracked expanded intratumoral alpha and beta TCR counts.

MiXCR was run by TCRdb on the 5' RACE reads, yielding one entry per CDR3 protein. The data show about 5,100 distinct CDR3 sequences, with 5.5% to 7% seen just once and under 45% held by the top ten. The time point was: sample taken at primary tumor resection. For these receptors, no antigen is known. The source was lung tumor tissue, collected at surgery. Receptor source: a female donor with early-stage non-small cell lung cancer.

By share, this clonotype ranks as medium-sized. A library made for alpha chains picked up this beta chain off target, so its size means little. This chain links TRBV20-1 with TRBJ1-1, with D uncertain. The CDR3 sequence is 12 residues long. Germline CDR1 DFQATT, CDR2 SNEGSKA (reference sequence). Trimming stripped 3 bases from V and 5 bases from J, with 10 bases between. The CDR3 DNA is TGCAGTGCTAGGAGTCCCTGGACTGAAGCTTTCTTT. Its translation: CSARSPWTEAFF.

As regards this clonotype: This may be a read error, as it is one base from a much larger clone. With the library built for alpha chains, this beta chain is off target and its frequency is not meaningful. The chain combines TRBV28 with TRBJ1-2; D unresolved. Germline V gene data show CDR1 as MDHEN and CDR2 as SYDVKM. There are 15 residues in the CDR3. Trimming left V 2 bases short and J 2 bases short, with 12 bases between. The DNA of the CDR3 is TGTGCCAGCAGTTTAATCAACAGAAAAAACTATGGCTACACCTTC. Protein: CASSLINRKNYGYTF.

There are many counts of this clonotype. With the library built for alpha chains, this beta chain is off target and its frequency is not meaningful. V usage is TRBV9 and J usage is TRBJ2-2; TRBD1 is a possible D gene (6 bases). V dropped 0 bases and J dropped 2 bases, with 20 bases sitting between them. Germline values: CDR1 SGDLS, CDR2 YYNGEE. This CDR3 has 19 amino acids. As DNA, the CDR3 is TGTGCCAGCAGCGTAGCTACGTCTCGTACAGGGCCCAACACCGGGGAGCTGTTTTTT. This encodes CASSVATSRTGPNTGELFF.

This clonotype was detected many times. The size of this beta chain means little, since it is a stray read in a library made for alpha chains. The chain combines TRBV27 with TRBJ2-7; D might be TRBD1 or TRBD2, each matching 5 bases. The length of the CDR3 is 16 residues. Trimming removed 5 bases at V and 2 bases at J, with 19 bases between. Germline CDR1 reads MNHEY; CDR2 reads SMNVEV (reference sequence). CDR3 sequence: CASSPLDNSRAYEQYF. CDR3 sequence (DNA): TGTGCCAGCAGTCCCCTGGACAACTCGAGGGCCTACGAGCAGTACTTC.

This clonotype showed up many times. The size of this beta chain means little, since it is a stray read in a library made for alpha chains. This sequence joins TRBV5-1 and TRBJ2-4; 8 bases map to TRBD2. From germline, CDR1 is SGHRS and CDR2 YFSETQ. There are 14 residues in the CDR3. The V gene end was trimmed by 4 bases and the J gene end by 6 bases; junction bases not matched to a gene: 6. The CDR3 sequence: CASSPYTSGNIQYF. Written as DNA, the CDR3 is TGCGCCAGCAGCCCCTATACTAGCGGAAACATTCAGTACTTC. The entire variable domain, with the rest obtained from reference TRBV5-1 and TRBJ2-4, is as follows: KAGVTQTPRYLIKTRGQQVTLSCSPISGHRSVSWYQQTPGQGLQFLFEYFSETQRNKGNFPGRFSGRQFSNSRSEMNVSTLELGDSALYLCASSPYTSGNIQYFGAGTRLSVL.

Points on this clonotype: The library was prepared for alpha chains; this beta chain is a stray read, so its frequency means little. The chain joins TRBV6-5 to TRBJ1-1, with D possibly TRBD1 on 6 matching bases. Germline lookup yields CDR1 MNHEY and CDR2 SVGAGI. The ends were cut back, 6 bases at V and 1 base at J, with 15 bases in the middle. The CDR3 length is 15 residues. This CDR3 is CASSGTLGGNTEAFF. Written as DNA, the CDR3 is TGTGCCAGCAGCGGGACTCTAGGGGGGAACACTGAAGCTTTCTTT.

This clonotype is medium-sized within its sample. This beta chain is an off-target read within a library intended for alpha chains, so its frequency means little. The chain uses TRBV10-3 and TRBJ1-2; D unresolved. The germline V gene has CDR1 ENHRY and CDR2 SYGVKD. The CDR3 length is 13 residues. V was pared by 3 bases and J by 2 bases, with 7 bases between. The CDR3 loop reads CAISEGKNYGYTF. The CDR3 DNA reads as TGTGCCATCAGTGAAGGCAAGAACTATGGCTACACCTTC.

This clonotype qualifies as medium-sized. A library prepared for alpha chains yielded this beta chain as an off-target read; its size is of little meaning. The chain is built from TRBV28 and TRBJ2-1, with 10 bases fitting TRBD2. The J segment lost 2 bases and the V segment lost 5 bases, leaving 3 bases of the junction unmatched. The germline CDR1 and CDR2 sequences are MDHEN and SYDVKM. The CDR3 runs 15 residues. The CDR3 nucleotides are TGTGCCAGCAGTCTTAGCGGGGGGACCTACAATGAGCAGTTCTTC. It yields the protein CASSLSGGTYNEQFF. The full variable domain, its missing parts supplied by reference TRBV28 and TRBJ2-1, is DVKVTQSSRYLVKRTGEKVFLECVQDMDHENMFWYRQDPGLGLRLIYFSYDVKMKEKGDIPEGYSVSREKKERFSLILESASTNQTSMYLCASSLSGGTYNEQFFGPGTRLTVL.

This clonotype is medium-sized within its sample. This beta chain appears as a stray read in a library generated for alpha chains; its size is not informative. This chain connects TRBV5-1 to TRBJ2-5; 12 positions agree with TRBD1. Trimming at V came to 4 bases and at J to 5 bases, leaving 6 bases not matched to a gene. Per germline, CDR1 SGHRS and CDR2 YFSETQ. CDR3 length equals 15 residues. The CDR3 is CASSAGQGAFETQYF. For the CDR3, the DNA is TGCGCCAGCAGCGCGGGACAGGGGGCGTTTGAGACCCAGTACTTC.

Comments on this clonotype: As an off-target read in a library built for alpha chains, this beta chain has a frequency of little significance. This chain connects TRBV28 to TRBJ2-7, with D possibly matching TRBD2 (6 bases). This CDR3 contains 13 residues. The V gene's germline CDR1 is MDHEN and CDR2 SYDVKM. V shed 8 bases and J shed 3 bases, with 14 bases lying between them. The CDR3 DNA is TGTGCCAGCGGGGGGAGTCCCCTCTACGAGCAGTACTTC. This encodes CASGGSPLYEQYF.

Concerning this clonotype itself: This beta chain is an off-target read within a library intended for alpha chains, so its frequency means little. In nucleotides, the CDR3 is TGTACCAGCAGCTTGCGGTTAGCCAAAAACATTCAGTACTTC. Protein product: CTSSLRLAKNIQYF. The chain is built from TRBV7-2 and TRBJ2-4; no firm D call. This CDR3 has 14 amino acids. Looked up from germline, CDR1 is SGHTA and CDR2 is FQGNSA. V dropped 3 bases and J dropped 0 bases, with 6 bases sitting between them.

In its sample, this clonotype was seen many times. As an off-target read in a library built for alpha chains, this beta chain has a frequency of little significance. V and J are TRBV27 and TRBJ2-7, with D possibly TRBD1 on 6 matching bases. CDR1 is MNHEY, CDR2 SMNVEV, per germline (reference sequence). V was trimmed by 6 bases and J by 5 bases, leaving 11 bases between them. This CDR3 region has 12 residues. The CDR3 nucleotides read TGTGCCAGCAGACAGGGAATCCACGAGCAGTACTTC. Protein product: CASRQGIHEQYF.

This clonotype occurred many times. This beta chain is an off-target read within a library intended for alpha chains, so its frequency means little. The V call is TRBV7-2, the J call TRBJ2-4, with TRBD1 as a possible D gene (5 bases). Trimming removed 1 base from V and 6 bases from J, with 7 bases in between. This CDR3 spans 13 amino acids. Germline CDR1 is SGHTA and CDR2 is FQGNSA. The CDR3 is CASSLDRSNIQYF. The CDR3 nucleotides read TGTGCCAGCAGCTTAGACAGGTCAAACATTCAGTACTTC.